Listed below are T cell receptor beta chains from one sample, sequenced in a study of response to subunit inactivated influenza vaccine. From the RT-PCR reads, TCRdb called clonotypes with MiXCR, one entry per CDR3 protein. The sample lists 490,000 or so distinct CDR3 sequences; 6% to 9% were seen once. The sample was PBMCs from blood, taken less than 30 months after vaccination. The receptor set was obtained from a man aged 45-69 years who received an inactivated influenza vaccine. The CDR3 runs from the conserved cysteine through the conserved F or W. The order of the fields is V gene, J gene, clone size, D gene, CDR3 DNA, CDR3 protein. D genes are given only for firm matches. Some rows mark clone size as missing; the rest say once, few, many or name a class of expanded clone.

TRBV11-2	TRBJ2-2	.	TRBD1	TGTGCCAGCAGCTTTGGACAGGGATTGACCGGGGAGCTGTTTTTT	CASSFGQGLTGELFF
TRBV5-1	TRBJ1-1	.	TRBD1	TGCGCCAGCAGCTTGGCGGCCCCGGGACAGTTTACTGAAGCTTTCTTT	CASSLAAPGQFTEAFF
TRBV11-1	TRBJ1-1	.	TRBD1	TGTGCCAGCAGCTTCTCCGCTTTAATTGGTGACGACAGGGTACAAGCTTTCTTT	CASSFSALIGDDRVQAFF
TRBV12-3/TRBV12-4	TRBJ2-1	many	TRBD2	TGTGCCAGCAGTTCGAGCGGGAGTCGTTATGAGCAGTTCTTC	CASSSSGSRYEQFF
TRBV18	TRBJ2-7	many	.	TGTGCCAGCTCACCGGGGCGTACCTACGAGCAGTACTTC	CASSPGRTYEQYF
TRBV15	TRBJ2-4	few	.	TGTGCCACCAGCAGAGACGTTCCCGGGGGTTTAGCCAAAAACATTCAGTACTTC	CATSRDVPGGLAKNIQYF
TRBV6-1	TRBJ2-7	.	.	TGTGCCAGCAGGCCAAGGATTAGCTCCTACGAGCAGTACTTC	CASRPRISSYEQYF
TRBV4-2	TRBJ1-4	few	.	TGTGCCAGCAGCCAAGGACAATGGACAACTAATGAAAAACTGTTTTTT	CASSQGQWTTNEKLFF
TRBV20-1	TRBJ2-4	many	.	TGCAGTGCTAGAGTCCGACAAAACATTCAGTACTTC	CSARVRQNIQYF
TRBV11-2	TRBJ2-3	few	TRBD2	TGTGCCAGCAGCTTAGAGACTAGCGGGAGTATTGGAGATACGCAGTATTTT	CASSLETSGSIGDTQYF
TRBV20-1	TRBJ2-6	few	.	TGCAGTGCTAGAGACTTCGGTGGGGCCAACGTCCTGACTTTC	CSARDFGGANVLTF
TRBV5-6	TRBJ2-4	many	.	TGTGCCAGCAGCTTGCGCCTGGACCCTGTAGCCAAAAACATTCAGTACTTC	CASSLRLDPVAKNIQYF
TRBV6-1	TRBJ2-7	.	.	TGTGCCAGCAGGGACCCAGGGGGGAGTCCCTACGAGCAGTACTTC	CASRDPGGSPYEQYF
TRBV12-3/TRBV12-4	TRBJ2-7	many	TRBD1	TGTGCCAGCAGTACCCGGGACAGGAGCTCCTACGAGCAGTACTTC	CASSTRDRSSYEQYF
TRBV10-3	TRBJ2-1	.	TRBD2	TGTGCCATCAGTGAAGGGACTAGCGGGGGGACCTTTTACAATGAGCAGTTCTTC	CAISEGTSGGTFYNEQFF
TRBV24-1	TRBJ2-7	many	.	TGTGCCACCAGTTCAGGGAACGAGCAGTACTTC	CATSSGNEQYF
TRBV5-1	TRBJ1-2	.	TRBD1	TGCGCCAGCAGCCGTATAGACAGGGACTTTGGCTACACCTTC	CASSRIDRDFGYTF
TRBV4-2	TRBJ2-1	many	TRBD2	TGTGCCAGCAGCCAATCTTTTTTTGCGGGGGGGCCAGACAATGAGCAGTTCTTC	CASSQSFFAGGPDNEQFF
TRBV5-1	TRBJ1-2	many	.	TGCGCCAGCAGCCCCAGCACGGGGGACGGCTACACCTTC	CASSPSTGDGYTF
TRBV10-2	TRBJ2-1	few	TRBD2	TGCGCCAGCAGTCCCCCTTTCAAGCGGGGGGGCTACAATGAGCAGTTCTTC	CASSPPFKRGGYNEQFF
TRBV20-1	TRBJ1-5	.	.	TGCAGTGCTAGAGAGGTAGGGGCCGACTTATTGAATCAGCCCCAGCATTTT	CSAREVGADLLNQPQHF
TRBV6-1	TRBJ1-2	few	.	TGTGCCAGCAGCCCCACCGGGGGGGACGCTGGCTACACCTTC	CASSPTGGDAGYTF
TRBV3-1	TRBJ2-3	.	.	TGTGCCAGCAGCCTCCACGGGGGAGATACGCAGTATTTT	CASSLHGGDTQYF
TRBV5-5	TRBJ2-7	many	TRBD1	TGTGCCAGCAGCAGAGATCCGGGACAGCACTACGAGCAGTACTTC	CASSRDPGQHYEQYF
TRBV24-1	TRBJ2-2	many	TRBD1	TGTGCCACCAGTGACCCAGGGGGCGCAAACACCGGGGAGCTGTTTTTT	CATSDPGGANTGELFF
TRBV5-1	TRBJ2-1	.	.	TGCGCCAGCAGCTTCGGGGCGTCCGTCGGGGATGAGCAGTTCTTC	CASSFGASVGDEQFF
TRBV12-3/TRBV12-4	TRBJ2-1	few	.	TGTGCCAGCAGATTAGGGGAGATGACCTACAATGAGCAGTTCTTC	CASRLGEMTYNEQFF
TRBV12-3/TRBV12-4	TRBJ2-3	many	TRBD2	TGTGCCAGCAGAAGGACTAGCGGGTATACAGATACGCAGTATTTT	CASRRTSGYTDTQYF
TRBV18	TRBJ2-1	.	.	TGTGCCAGCTCACTCCGGGACTACAATGAGCAGTTCTTC	CASSLRDYNEQFF
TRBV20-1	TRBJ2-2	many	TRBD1	TGCAGTGCTGGACGCCTGACAGGGGCCGGGGAGCTGTTTTTT	CSAGRLTGAGELFF
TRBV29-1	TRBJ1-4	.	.	TGCAGCGTTGGGCGGGGGGGCCCAACTAATGAAAAACTGTTTTTT	CSVGRGGPTNEKLFF
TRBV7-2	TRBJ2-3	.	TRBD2	TGTGCCAGCAGCTCAAATAGCGGGGGGTACGGTACGCAGTATTTT	CASSSNSGGYGTQYF
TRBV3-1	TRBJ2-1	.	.	TGTGCCAGCAGCCAAACCGGAAATGAGCAGTTCTTC	CASSQTGNEQFF
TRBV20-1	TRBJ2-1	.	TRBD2	TGCAGTGCTAGGTCAGGACTAGCGGGAGGTACATCCGAGCAGTTCTTC	CSARSGLAGGTSEQFF
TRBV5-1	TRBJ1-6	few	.	TGCGCCAGCAGCTTGACGGCCGGTCGGGAGAATTCACCCCTCCACTTT	CASSLTAGRENSPLHF